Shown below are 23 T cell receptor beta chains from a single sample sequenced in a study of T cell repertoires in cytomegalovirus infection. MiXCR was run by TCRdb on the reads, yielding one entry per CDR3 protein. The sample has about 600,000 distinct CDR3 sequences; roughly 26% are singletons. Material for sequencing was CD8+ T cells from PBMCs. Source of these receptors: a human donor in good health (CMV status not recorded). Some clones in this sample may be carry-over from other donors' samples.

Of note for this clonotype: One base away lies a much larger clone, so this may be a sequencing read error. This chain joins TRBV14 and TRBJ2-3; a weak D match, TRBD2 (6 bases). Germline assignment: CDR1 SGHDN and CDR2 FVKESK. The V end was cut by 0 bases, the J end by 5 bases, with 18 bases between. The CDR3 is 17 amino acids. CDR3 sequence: CASSQDGRWRGIDTQYF. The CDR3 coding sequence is TGTGCCAGCAGCCAAGATGGCCGCTGGCGGGGCATAGATACGCAGTATTTT. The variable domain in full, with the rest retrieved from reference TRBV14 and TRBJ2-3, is EAGVTQFPSHSVIEKGQTVTLRCDPISGHDNLYWYRRVMGKEIKFLLHFVKESKQDESGMPNNRFLAERTGGTYSTLKVQPAELEDSGVYFCASSQDGRWRGIDTQYFGPGTRLTVL.

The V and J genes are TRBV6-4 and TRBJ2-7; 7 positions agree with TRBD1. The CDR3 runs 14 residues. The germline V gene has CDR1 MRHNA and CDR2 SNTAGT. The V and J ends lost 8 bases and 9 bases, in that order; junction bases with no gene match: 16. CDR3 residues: CASRSRGKGARQYV. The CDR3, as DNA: TGTGCCAGCCGATCAAGGGGAAAGGGGGCTCGGCAGTACGTC.

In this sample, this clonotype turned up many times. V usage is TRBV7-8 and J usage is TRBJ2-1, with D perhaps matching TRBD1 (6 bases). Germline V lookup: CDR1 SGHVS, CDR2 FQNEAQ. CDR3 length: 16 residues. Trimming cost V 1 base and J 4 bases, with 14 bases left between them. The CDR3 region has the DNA TGTGCCAGCAGCTTAGGCAGGGGTTCCCTTTACAATGAGCAGTTCTTC. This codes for CASSLGRGSLYNEQFF.

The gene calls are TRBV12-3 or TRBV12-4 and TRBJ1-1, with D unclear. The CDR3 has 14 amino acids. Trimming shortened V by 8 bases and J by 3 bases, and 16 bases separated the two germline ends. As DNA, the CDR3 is TGTGCCAGCGGTCCGGTGGGCCAGGACACTGAAGCTTTCTTT. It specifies CASGPVGQDTEAFF.

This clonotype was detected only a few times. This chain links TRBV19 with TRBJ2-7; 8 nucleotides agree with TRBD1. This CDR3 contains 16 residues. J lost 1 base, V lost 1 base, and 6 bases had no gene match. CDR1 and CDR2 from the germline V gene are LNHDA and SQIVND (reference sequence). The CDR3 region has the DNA TGTGCCAGTAGTATAGTTCCCAGGGGGCGATCCTACGAGCAGTACTTC. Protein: CASSIVPRGRSYEQYF.

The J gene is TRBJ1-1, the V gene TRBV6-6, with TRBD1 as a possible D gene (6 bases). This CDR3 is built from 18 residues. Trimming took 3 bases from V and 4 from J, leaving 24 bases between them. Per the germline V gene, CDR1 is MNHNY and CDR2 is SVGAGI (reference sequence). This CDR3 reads CASSYFSGFGQSPTEAFF. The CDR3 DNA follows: TGTGCCAGCAGTTATTTCTCGGGGTTCGGACAGAGCCCCACTGAAGCTTTCTTT.

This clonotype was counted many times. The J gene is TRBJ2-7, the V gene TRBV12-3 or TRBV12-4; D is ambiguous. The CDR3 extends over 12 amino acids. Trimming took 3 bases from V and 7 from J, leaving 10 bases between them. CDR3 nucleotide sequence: TGTGCCAGCAGTTTCCGTTGGGCGGAGCAGTACTTC. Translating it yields CASSFRWAEQYF.

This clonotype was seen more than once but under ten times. The CDR3 DNA is TGTGCCACCAGTGACAGGGGGAACACTGAAGCTTTCTTT. Protein sequence: CATSDRGNTEAFF. The chain carries TRBV24-1 and TRBJ1-1, with D perhaps TRBD1 (6 bases). V lost 4 bases, J lost 1 base, and 6 bases lay in between. The germline gives CDR1 KGHDR, CDR2 SFDVKD. This CDR3 has 13 amino acids.

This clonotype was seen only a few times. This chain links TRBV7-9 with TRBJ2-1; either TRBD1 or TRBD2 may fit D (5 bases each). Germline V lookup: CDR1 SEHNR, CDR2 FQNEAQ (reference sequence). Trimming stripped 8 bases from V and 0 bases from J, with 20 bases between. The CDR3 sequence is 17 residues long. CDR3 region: CASGGIAPDSSYNEQFF. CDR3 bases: TGTGCCAGCGGGGGAATAGCGCCCGATAGCTCCTACAATGAGCAGTTCTTC.

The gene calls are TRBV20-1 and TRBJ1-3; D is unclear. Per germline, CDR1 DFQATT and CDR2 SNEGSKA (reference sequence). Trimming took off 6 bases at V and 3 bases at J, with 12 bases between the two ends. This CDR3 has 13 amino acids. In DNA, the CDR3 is TGCAGTGCGCGCACCCCCGATGGAAACACCATATATTTT. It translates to CSARTPDGNTIYF.

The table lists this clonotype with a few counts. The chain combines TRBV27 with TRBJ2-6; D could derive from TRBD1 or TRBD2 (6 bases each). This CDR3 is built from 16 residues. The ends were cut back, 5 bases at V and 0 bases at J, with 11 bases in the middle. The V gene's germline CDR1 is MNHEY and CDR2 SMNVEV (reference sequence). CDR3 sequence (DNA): TGTGCCAGCAGTGCTGGGGGGCCCTCTGGGGCCAACGTCCTGACTTTC. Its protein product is CASSAGGPSGANVLTF.

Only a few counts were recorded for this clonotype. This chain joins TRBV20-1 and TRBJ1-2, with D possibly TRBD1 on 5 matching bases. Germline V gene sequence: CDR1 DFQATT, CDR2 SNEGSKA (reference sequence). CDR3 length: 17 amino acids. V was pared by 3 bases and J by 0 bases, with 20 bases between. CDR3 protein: CSASFGGDYRSNYGYTF. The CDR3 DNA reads TGCAGTGCTAGTTTCGGTGGGGACTACAGATCTAACTATGGCTACACCTTC.

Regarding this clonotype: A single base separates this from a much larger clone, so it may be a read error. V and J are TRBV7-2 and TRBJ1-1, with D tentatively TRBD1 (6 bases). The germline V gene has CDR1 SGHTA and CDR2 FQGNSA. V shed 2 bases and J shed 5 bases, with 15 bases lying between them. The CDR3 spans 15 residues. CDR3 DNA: TGTGCCAGCAGCTTAAGGGGGGGGGGGATGACTGAAGCTTTCTTT. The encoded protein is CASSLRGGGMTEAFF.

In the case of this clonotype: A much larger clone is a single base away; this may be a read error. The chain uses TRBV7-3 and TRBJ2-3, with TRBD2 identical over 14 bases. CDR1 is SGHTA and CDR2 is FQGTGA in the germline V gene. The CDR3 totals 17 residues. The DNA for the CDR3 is TGTGTCAGCAGCGGCCGGACTAGCGGGGGGCGCACAGATACGCAGTATTTT. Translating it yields CVSSGRTSGGRTDTQYF.

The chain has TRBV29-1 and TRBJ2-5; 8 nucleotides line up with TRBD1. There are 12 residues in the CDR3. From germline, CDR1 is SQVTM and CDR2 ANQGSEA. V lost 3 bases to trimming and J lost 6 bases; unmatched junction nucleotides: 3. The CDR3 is CSVEARGQTQYF. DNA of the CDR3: TGCAGCGTTGAGGCCAGGGGGCAGACCCAGTACTTC.

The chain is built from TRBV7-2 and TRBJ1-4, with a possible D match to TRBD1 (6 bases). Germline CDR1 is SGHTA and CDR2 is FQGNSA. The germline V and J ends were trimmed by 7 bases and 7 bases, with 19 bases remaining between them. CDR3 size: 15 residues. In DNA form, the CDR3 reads TGTGCCAGCACCCAAGGGGGGGGGTATAGTGAAAAACTGTTTTTT. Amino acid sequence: CASTQGGGYSEKLFF.

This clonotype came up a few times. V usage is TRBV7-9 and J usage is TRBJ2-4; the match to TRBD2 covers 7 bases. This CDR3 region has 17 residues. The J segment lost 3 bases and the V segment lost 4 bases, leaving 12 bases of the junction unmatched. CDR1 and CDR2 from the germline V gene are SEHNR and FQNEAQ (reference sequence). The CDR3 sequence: CASSSPAEGRGKNIQYF. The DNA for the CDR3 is TGTGCCAGCAGCTCCCCAGCGGAAGGGAGGGGCAAAAACATTCAGTACTTC.

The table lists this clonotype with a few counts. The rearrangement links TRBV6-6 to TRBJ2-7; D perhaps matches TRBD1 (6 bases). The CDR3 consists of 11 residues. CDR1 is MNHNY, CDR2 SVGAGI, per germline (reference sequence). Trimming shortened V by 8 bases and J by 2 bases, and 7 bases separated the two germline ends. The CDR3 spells CASGGTYEQYV. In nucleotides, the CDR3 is TGTGCCAGCGGGGGCACCTACGAGCAGTACGTC.

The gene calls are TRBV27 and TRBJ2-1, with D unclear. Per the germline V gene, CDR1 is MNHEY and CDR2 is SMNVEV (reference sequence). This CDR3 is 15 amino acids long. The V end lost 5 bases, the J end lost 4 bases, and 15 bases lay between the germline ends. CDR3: CASSPTTMGYNEQFF. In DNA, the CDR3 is TGTGCCAGCAGTCCCACTACCATGGGGTACAATGAGCAGTTCTTC.

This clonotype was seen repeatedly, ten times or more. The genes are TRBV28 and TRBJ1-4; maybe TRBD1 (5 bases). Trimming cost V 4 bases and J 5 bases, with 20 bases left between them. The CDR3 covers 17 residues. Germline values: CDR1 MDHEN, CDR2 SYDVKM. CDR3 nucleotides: TGTGCCAGCAGTTCCGCAAGATGGACAAGCGGAAATGAAAAACTGTTTTTT. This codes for CASSSARWTSGNEKLFF.

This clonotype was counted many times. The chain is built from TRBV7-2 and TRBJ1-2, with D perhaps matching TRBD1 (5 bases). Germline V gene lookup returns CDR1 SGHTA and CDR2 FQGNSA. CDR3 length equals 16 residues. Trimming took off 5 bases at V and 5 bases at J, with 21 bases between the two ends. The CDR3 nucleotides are TGTGCCAGCAGCCCCTTATCAGGGCCCTATACTTATGGCTACACCTTC. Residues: CASSPLSGPYTYGYTF. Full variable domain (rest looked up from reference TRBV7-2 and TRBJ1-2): GAGVSQSPSNKVTEKGKDVELRCDPISGHTALYWYRQSLGQGLEFLIYFQGNSAPDKSGLPSDRFSAERTGGSVSTLTIQRTQQEDSAVYLCASSPLSGPYTYGYTFGSGTRLTVV.

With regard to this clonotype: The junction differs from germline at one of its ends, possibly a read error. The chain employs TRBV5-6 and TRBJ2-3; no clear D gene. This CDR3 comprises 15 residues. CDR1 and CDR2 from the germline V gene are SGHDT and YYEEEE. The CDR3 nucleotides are TGTGCCAACAGCTTGCCGTACGGAAACACAGATACGCAGTATTTT. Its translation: CANSLPYGNTDTQYF.

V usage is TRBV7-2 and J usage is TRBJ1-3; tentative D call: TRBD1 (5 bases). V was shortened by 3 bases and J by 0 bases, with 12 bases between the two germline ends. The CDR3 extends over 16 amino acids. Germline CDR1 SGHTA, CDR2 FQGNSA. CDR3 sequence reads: CASSFPGDISGNTIYF. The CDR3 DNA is TGTGCCAGCAGCTTCCCGGGGGATATCTCTGGAAACACCATATATTTT.